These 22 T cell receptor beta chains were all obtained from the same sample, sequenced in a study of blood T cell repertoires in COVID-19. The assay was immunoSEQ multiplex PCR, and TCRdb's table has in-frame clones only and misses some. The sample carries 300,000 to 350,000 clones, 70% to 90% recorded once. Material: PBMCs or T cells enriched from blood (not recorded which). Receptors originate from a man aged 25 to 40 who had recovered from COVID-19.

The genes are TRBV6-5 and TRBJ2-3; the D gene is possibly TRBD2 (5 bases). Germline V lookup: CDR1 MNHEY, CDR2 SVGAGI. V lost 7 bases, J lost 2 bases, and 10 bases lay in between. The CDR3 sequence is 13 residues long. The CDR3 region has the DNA TGTGCCAGCATCCGGGATAACACAGATACGCAGTATTTT. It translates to CASIRDNTDTQYF.

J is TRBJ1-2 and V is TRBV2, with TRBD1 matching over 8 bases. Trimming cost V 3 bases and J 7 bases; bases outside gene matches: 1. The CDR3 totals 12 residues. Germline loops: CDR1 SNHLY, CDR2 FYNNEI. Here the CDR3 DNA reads TGTGCCAGCAGTGAGGACAGGGTTGGCTACACCTTC. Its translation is CASSEDRVGYTF.

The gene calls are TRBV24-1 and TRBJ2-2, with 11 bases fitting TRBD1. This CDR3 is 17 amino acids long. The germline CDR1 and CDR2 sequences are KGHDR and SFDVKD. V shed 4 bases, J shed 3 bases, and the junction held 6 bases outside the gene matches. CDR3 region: CATSDGQGAVDTGELFF. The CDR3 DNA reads TGTGCCACCAGTGACGGACAGGGGGCAGTGGACACCGGGGAGCTGTTTTTT.

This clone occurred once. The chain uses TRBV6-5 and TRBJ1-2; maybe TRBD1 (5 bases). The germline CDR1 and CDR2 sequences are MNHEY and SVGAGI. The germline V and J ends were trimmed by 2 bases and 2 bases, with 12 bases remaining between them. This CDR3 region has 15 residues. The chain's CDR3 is CASSYRGHTNYGYTF. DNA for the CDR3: TGTGCCAGCAGTTACAGGGGTCACACCAACTATGGCTACACCTTC.

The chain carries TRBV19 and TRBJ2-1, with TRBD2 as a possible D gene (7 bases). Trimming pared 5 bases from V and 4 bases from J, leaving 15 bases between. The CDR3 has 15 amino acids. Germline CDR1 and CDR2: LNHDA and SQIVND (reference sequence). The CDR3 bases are TGTGCCAGTAGTTCTCGGGGGGCCGGGTACAATGAGCAGTTCTTC. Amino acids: CASSSRGAGYNEQFF.

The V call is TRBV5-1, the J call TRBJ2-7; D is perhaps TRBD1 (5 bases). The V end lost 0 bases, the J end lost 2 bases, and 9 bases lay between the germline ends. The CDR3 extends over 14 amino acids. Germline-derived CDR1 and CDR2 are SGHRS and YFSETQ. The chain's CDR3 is CASSLGGRTYEQYF. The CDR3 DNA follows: TGCGCCAGCAGCTTGGGGGGCAGGACCTACGAGCAGTACTTC.

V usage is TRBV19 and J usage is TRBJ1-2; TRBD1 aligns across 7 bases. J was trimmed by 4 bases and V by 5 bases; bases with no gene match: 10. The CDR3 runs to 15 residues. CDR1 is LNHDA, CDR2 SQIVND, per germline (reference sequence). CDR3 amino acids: CASSVGAGGRYGYTF. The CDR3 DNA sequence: TGTGCCAGTAGTGTCGGGGCAGGGGGTCGCTATGGCTACACCTTC.

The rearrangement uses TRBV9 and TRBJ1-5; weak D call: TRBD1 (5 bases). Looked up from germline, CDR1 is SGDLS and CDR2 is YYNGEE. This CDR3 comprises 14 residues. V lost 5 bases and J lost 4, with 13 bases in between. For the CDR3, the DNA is TGTGCCAGCAGTGTCACCGGGGGGAATCAGCCCCAGCATTTT. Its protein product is CASSVTGGNQPQHF.

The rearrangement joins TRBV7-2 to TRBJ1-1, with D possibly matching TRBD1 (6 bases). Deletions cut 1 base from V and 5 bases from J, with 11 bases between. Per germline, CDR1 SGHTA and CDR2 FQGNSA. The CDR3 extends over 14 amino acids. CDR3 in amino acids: CASSLGPDRTEAFF. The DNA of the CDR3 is TGTGCCAGCAGCTTAGGGCCTGACAGGACTGAAGCTTTCTTT.

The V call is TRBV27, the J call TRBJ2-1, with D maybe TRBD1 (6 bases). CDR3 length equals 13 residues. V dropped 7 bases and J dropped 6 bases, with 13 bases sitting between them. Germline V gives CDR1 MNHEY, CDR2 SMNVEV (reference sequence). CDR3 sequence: CASMGAGVNEQFF. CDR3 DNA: TGTGCCAGCATGGGGGCCGGGGTCAATGAGCAGTTCTTC.

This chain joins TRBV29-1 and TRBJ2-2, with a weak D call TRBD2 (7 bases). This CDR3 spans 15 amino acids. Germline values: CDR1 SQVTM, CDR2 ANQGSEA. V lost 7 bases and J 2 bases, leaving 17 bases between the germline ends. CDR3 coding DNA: TGCAGCGCTACGGGAGGACAGCTAAACACCGGGGAGCTGTTTTTT. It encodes CSATGGQLNTGELFF.

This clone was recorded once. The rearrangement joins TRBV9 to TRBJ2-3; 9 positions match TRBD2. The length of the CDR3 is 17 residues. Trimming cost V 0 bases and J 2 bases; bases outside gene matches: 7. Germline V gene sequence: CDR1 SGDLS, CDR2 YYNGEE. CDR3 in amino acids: CASSVATQRGATDTQYF. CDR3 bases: TGTGCCAGCAGCGTAGCTACTCAGCGGGGGGCCACAGATACGCAGTATTTT.

For the CDR3, the DNA is TGTGCCAGCAGCGTAGCTTTTGGCAACTCCTACGAGCAGTACTTC. Translation: CASSVAFGNSYEQYF. The chain joins TRBV9 to TRBJ2-7; no clear D gene. This CDR3 is 15 amino acids long. Trimming removed 0 bases at V and 0 bases at J, with 10 bases between. CDR1 and CDR2 (germline): SGDLS, YYNGEE.

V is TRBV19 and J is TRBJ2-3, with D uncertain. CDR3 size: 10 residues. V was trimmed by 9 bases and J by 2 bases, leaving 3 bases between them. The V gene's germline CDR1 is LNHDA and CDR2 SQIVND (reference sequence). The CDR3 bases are TGTGCCAGAGCCACAGATACGCAGTATTTT. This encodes CARATDTQYF.

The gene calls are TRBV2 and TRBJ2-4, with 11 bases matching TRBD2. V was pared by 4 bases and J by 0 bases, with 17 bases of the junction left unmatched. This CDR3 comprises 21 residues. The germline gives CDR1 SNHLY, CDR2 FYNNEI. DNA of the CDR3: TGTGCCAGCAGTGTAAATCGTCCTTCGTCTAGCGGGGGGTTAGCCAAAAACATTCAGTACTTC. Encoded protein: CASSVNRPSSSGGLAKNIQYF. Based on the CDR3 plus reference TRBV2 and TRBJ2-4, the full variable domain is EPEVTQTPSHQVTQMGQEVILRCVPISNHLYFYWYRQILGQKVEFLVSFYNNEISEKSEIFDDQFSVERPDGSNFTLKIRSTKLEDSAMYFCASSVNRPSSSGGLAKNIQYFGAGTRLSVL.

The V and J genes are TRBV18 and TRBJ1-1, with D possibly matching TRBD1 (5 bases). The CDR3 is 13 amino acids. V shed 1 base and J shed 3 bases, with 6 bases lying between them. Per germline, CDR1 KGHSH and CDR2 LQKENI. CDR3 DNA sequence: TGTGCCAGCTCACCACAAGGGGACACTGAAGCTTTCTTT. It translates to CASSPQGDTEAFF.

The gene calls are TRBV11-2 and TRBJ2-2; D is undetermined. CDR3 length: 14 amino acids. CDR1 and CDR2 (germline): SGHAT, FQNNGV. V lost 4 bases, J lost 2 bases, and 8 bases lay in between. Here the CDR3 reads CASSSRKNTGELFF. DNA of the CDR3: TGTGCCAGCAGCTCCAGGAAAAACACCGGGGAGCTGTTTTTT.

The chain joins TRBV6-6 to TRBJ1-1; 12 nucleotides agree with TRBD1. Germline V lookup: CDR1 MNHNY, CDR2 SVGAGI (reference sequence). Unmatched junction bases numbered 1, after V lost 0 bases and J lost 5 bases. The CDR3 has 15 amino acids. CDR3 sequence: CASSYSGQGATEAFF. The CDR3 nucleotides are TGTGCCAGCAGTTACTCGGGACAGGGGGCTACTGAAGCTTTCTTT.

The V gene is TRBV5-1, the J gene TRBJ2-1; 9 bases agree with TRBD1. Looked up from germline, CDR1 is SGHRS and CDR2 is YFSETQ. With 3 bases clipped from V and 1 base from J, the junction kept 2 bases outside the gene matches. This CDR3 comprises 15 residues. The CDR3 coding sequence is TGCGCCAGCAGCTCGACAGGGGGGTCCTACAATGAGCAGTTCTTC. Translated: CASSSTGGSYNEQFF. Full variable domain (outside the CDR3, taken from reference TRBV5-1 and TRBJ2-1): KAGVTQTPRYLIKTRGQQVTLSCSPISGHRSVSWYQQTPGQGLQFLFEYFSETQRNKGNFPGRFSGRQFSNSRSEMNVSTLELGDSALYLCASSSTGGSYNEQFFGPGTRLTVL.

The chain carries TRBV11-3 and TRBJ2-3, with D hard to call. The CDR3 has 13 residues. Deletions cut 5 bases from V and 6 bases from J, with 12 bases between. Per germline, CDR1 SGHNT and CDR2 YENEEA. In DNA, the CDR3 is TGTGCCAGCAGCGTCTCCTATGGTGATACGCAGTATTTT. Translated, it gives CASSVSYGDTQYF.

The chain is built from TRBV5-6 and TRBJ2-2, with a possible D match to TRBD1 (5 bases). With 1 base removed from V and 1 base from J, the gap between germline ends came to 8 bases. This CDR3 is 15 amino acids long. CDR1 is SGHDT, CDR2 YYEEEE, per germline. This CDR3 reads CASSLNTGNTGELFF. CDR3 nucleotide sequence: TGTGCCAGCAGCTTGAACACAGGGAACACCGGGGAGCTGTTTTTT.

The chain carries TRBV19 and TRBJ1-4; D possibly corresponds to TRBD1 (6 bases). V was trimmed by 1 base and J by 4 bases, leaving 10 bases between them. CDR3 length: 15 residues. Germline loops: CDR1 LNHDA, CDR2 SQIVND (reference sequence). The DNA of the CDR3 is TGTGCCAGTAGTATAGTCCAGGGACATAATGAAAAACTGTTTTTT. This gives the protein CASSIVQGHNEKLFF.